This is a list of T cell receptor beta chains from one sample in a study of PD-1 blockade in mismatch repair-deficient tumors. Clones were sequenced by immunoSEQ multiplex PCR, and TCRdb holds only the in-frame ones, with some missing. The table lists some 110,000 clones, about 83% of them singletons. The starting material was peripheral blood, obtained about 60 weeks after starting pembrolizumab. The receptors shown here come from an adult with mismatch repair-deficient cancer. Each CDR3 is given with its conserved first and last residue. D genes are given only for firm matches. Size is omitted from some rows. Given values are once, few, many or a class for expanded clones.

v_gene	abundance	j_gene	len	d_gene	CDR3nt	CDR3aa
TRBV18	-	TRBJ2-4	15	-	TGTGCCAGCTCACCCGGACCTGGACTGACAAACATTCAGTACTTC	CASSPGPGLTNIQYF
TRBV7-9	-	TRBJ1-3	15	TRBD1	TGTGCCAGCAGCTGGGGACAGGGGACTGGAAACACCATATATTTT	CASSWGQGTGNTIYF
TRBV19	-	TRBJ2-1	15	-	TGTGCCAGTAGTATATTCGGGGAGGTCTACAATGAGCAGTTCTTC	CASSIFGEVYNEQFF
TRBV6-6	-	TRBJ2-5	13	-	TGTGCCAGCAGTTACTGGGACCAAGAGACCCAGTACTTC	CASSYWDQETQYF
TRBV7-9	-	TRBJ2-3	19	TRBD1	TGTGCCAGCAGCTCAGAGAGTGATACCGGGACAGGTTCAACAGATACGCAGTATTTT	CASSSESDTGTGSTDTQYF
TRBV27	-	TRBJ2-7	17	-	TGTGCCAGCGCAAACCCTTTTGGGACCTCGAGGACCTACGAGCAGTACTTC	CASANPFGTSRTYEQYF
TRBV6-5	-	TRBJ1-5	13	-	TGTGCCAGCAGTTACTCGGGTACTCAGCCCCAGCATTTT	CASSYSGTQPQHF
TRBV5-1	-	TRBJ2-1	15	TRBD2	TGCGCCAGCAGCTCAGGGACTAGCGGATACAATGAGCAGTTCTTC	CASSSGTSGYNEQFF
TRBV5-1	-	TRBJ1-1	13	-	TGCGCCAGCAGCTTGTACGGGGGGAATGAAGCTTTCTTT	CASSLYGGNEAFF
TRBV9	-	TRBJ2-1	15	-	TGTGCCAGCAGCGACGGGACCTTCGGCGACAATGAGCAGTTCTTC	CASSDGTFGDNEQFF
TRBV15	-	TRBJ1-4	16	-	TGTGCCACCAGCAGAGGGGGGTCTGGAGAAAATGAAAAACTGTTTTTT	CATSRGGSGENEKLFF
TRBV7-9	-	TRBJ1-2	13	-	TGTGCCAGCAGCGTGGCAGGATTCTATGGCTACACCTTC	CASSVAGFYGYTF
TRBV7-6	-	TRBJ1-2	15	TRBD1	TGTGCCAGCAGCTCAGAGGGACAGGGGGAAAGGGGCTACACCTTC	CASSSEGQGERGYTF
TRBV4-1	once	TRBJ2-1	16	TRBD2	TGCGCCAGCAGCCAAGAGGGTCTAGCGGGGGGGGATGAGCAGTTCTTC	CASSQEGLAGGDEQFF
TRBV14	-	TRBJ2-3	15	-	TGTGCCAGCAGCCAGAGGGGAGCAAGTTCAGATACGCAGTATTTT	CASSQRGASSDTQYF
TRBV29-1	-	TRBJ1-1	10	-	TGCAGCGTTGAGAGGACTGAAGCTTTCTTT	CSVERTEAFF
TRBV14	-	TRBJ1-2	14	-	TGTGCCAGCAGCCAAACTCTGACTAACTATGGCTACACCTTC	CASSQTLTNYGYTF